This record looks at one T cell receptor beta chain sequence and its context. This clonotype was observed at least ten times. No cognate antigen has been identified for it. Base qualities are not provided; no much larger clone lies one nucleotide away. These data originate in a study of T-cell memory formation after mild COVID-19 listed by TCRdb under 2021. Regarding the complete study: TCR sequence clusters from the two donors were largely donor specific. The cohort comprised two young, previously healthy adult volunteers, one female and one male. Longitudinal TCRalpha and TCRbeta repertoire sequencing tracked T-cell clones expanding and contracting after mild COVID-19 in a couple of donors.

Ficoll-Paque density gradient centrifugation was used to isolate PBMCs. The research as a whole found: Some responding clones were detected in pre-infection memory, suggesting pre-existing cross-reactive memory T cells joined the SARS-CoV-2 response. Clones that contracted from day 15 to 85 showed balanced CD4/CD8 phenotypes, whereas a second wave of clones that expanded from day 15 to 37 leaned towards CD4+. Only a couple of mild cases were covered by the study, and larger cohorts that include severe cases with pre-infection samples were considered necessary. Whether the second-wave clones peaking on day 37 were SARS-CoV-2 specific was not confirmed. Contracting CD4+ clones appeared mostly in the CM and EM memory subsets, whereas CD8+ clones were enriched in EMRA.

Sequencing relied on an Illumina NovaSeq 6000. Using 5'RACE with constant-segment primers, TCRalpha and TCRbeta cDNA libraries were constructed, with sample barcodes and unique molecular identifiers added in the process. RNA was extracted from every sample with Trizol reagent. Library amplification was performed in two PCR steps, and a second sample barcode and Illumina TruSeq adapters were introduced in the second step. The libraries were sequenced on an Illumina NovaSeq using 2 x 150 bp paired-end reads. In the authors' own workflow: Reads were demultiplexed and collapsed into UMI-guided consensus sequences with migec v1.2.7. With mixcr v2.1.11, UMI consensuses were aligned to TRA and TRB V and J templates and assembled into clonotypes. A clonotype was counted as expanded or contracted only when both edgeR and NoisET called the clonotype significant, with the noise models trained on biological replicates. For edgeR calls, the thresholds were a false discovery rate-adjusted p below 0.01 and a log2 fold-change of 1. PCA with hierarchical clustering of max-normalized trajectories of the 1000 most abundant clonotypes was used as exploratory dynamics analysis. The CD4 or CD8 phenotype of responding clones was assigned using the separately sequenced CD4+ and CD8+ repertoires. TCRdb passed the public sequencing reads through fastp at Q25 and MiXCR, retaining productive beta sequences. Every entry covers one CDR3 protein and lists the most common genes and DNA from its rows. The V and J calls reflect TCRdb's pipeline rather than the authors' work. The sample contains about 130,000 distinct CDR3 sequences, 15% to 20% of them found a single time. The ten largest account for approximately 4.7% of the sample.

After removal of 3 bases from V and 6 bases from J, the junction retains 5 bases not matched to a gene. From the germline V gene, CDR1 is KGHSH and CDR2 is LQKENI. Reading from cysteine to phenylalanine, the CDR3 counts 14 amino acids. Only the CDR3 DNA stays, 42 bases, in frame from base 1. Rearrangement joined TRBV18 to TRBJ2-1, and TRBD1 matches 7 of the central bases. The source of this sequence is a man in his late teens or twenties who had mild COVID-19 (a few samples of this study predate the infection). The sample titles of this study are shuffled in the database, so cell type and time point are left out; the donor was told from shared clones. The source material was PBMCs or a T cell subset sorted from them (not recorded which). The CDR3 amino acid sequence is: CASSPRDSPNEQFF. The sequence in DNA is TGTGCCAGCTCACCCCGGGACAGCCCCAATGAGCAGTTCTTC.